The next 8 T cell receptor beta chains were all read from a single sample in a study of human T cells and chemical hapten exposure. As for time point: patch test 1, 2 weeks after DPC sensitization. This sample's treatment: therapeutic diphenylcyclopropenone sensitization with weekly scalp DPC. Each CDR3 protein gets one entry after TCRdb re-called the RACE reads with MiXCR. The sample lists some 400,000 distinct CDR3 sequences; roughly 5% were seen once. The sequenced sample was whole blood, obtained in connection with sensitization to the hapten diphenylcyclopropenone (DPC). These receptors came from a woman aged 45-65 years with alopecia areata. Some clones in this sample may be carry-over from other donors' samples.

This clonotype was seen ten or more times. The V and J genes are TRBV5-1 and TRBJ1-1; TRBD1 matches 8 bases. This CDR3 is 16 amino acids long. With 5 bases clipped from V and 11 bases from J, the junction kept 20 bases outside the gene matches. Germline V CDR1 and CDR2: SGHRS, YFSETQ. The CDR3 sequence is CASRDSGGVEPAGAFF. CDR3 coding DNA: TGCGCCAGCAGGGACTCAGGGGGCGTCGAGCCGGCGGGGGCTTTCTTT. Filled out from reference TRBV5-1 and TRBJ1-1, the complete variable domain reads KAGVTQTPRYLIKTRGQQVTLSCSPISGHRSVSWYQQTPGQGLQFLFEYFSETQRNKGNFPGRFSGRQFSNSRSEMNVSTLELGDSALYLCASRDSGGVEPAGAFFGQGTRLTVV.

This clonotype was seen at least ten times. The chain is built from TRBV6-2 or TRBV6-3 and TRBJ2-1, with 14 bases that match TRBD2. The germline CDR1 and CDR2 sequences are MNHEY and SVGEGT. The junction had 4 bases not matched to a gene; V was cut back by 6 bases and J by 9 bases. This CDR3 region has 14 residues. The CDR3 spells CASRGLAGDGEQFF. The CDR3 DNA reads as TGTGCCAGCAGGGGACTAGCGGGGGACGGTGAGCAGTTCTTC.

Of note for this clonotype: The germline gene is not matched at one end of the junction; a read error may be the cause. This chain uses TRBV15 with TRBJ2-1; perhaps TRBD1 as D (6 bases). The CDR3 extends over 12 amino acids. Germline V gene sequence: CDR1 LNHNV, CDR2 YYDKDF (reference sequence). The CDR3 region is CATSRDHRESLF. For the CDR3, the DNA is TGTGCCACCAGCAGAGATCACAGGGAATCCCTCTTC.

At least ten counts were recorded for this clonotype. The V gene is TRBV12-3 or TRBV12-4, the J gene TRBJ2-1, with a tentative D call TRBD1 (6 bases). This CDR3 has 15 amino acids. The V and J ends lost 8 bases and 9 bases respectively, with 23 bases between them. DNA of the CDR3: TGTGCCAGCTCGTCCGGGACACCTATGGGGGTTGAGCAGTTCTTC. Amino acid sequence: CASSSGTPMGVEQFF.

This clonotype was recorded many times. This rearrangement joins TRBV15 to TRBJ2-3, with TRBD2 identical over 11 bases. Germline assignment: CDR1 LNHNV and CDR2 YYDKDF (reference sequence). This CDR3 is built from 17 residues. With V trimmed by 3 bases and J by 5 bases, 10 bases remained unmatched. The chain's CDR3 is CATSSARTSGPGDTQYF. DNA for the CDR3: TGTGCCACCAGCAGTGCCCGGACTAGCGGGCCCGGAGATACGCAGTATTTT.

V is TRBV12-3 or TRBV12-4 and J is TRBJ1-2, with D possibly being TRBD1 (6 bases). Trimming took off 5 bases at V and 6 bases at J, with 13 bases between the two ends. The CDR3 consists of 13 residues. The CDR3 DNA reads TGTGCCAGCAGTCACCCCGCAGGGGATGGCTACACCTTC. Protein product: CASSHPAGDGYTF.

The chain links TRBV5-1 to TRBJ1-4; the D gene is possibly TRBD1 (5 bases). V lost 3 bases to trimming and J lost 0 bases, with 6 bases between them. The CDR3 runs 14 residues. Germline V lookup: CDR1 SGHRS, CDR2 YFSETQ. CDR3 amino acids: CASSSGATNEKLFF. Written as DNA, the CDR3 is TGCGCCAGCAGCTCGGGGGCAACTAATGAAAAACTGTTTTTT.

The CDR3 region is CASVYRGYNSPLHF. DNA of the CDR3: TGTGCCAGCGTATATCGAGGATATAATTCACCCCTCCACTTT. The rearrangement joins TRBV7-2 to TRBJ1-6; D remains ambiguous. The CDR3 runs to 14 residues. Germline lookup yields CDR1 SGHTA and CDR2 FQGNSA. The V gene lost 8 bases and the J gene lost 4 bases, with 12 bases spanning the gap.